A selection of T cell receptor beta chains follows, all from one sample in a study of PD-L1 blockade in urothelial cancer. The protocol was immunoSEQ multiplex PCR, while the TCRdb copy is restricted to in-frame clones and leaves out a portion. The sample carries more than 45,000 clones, around 75% recorded once. Sequencing was performed on PBMCs, taken around atezolizumab (anti-PD-L1) treatment. The receptors were sampled from a man aged 70 or older with urothelial cancer. Each CDR3 is given with its conserved first and last residue.

TRBV4-1	TRBJ2-3	CASSQVPHTDTQYF
TRBV5-6	TRBJ1-2	CASSLGQFYGYTF
TRBV2	TRBJ2-7	CASSDAGKGKGSYEQYF
TRBV10-3	TRBJ1-1	CATRLTGDTEAFF
TRBV7-8	TRBJ2-1	CASSPGTGPYNEQFF
TRBV2	TRBJ2-7	CASRGTRTYEQYF
TRBV6-1	TRBJ2-2	CASSESTYSGELFF
TRBV29-1	TRBJ1-1	CSVVFRGRSTEAFF
TRBV18	TRBJ2-7	CASSPQEGQSYEQYF
TRBV20-1	TRBJ1-1	CSLDLNTEAFF
TRBV7-2	TRBJ1-6	CASSFLGQGRGSPLHF
TRBV5-1	TRBJ1-3	CASSLTGAGGNTIYF
TRBV5-4	TRBJ2-7	CASSLGGQGAHEQYF
TRBV6-6	TRBJ1-1	CASSAPDRGASVVAFF
TRBV4-2	TRBJ2-5	CASSQEVRGLGTQYF
TRBV29-1	TRBJ1-2	CSVEVSYYGYTF
TRBV2	TRBJ2-4	CASRGAGGQGNIQYF
TRBV28	TRBJ2-7	CASSLQRERQYF
TRBV19	TRBJ1-3	CARPRQDSYSGNTIYF
TRBV18	TRBJ2-2	CASSPLGAAGELFF
TRBV7-3	TRBJ1-2	CASSLQAQGAFNYGYTF
TRBV7-7	TRBJ2-7	CASSLYPGYEQYF
TRBV18	TRBJ1-5	CASSPDRGGNQPQHF
TRBV7-9	TRBJ1-2	CASSRGQGNYGYTF
TRBV28	TRBJ2-7	CASSLLHEQYF
TRBV5-3	TRBJ2-2	CARSLDRSNTGELFF
TRBV18	TRBJ1-2	CASSPSRGYGYTF
TRBV7-3	TRBJ2-1	CASSLGQSYNEQFF
TRBV27	TRBJ2-7	CASSFRSSYEQYF
TRBV28	TRBJ2-5	CASSLYGTAQETQYF
TRBV4-3	TRBJ1-3	CASSHNRRGSSGNTIYF
TRBV4-2	TRBJ2-2	CASSQELAGLTGELFF
TRBV5-1	TRBJ2-7	CASTPGDSRSYEQYF
TRBV6-1	TRBJ2-7	CASSEAPTQGGYEQYF
TRBV19	TRBJ1-1	CASSPRRREGEAFF
TRBV7-2	TRBJ1-1	CASSLRQGAATEAFF
TRBV9	TRBJ2-2	CASSVRSNGELFF
TRBV28	TRBJ2-1	CASSRLAGGDEQFF
TRBV5-4	TRBJ2-7	CASSPTQGTYYEQYF
TRBV11-2	TRBJ2-5	CASSGRDQETQYF
TRBV6-6	TRBJ1-6	CASSPKSPLHF
TRBV28	TRBJ2-1	CASSPSGDRVYNEQFF
TRBV7-6	TRBJ1-1	CASSLEGALNTEAFF
TRBV4-3	TRBJ1-3	CASSQDRVGNTIYF
TRBV5-1	TRBJ1-1	CASSFSPGTNTEAFF
TRBV28	TRBJ2-2	CASSFRGVNTGELFF
TRBV7-5	TRBJ2-7	CARSSGLAGAIPYEQYF
TRBV30	TRBJ2-1	CAYRSYNEQFF